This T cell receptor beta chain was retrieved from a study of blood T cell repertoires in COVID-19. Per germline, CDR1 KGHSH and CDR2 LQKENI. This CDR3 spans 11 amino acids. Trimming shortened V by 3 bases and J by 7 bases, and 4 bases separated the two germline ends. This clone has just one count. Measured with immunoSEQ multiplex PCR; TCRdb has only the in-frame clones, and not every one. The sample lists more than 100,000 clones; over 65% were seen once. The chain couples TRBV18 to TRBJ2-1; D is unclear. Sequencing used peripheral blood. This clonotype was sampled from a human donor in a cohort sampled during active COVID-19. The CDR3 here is CASSPQNEQFF. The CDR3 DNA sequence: TGTGCCAGCTCACCTCAAAATGAGCAGTTCTTC.